Listed below are T cell receptor beta chains from one sample, sequenced in a study of blood T cell repertoires in COVID-19. Produced via immunoSEQ multiplex PCR; TCRdb's table is partial and in-frame only. The table shows 55,000 to 65,000 clones, with around four fifths occurring only once. The source material was peripheral blood. The receptor set was obtained from a woman older than 75 with acute or convalescent COVID-19. Each CDR3 is given with its conserved first and last residue.

cdr3_length v_call cdr3_aa
15 TRBV7-2 CASSFVDRGNSPLHF
16 TRBV6-7 CASSPNPGQRPGELFF
15 TRBV24-1 CATRARRENTGELFF
14 TRBV2 CASSTRTANTEAFF
13 TRBV3-1/TRBV3-2 CASSRQMNTEAFF
17 TRBV5-6 CASSLSLAGGPANEQFF
14 TRBV28 CAISSDGTATEAFF
19 TRBV5-4 CASSPLGLAGHSSYNEQFF
19 TRBV7-3 CASSLRGTSGGFGTDTQYF
18 TRBV5-1 CASSSGQGVPSGANVLTF
16 TRBV13 CASSLALGGNTGELFF
14 TRBV11-2 CASSSVWLWWKLFF
17 TRBV4-1 CASSPSQSTGPNYGYTF
15 TRBV5-4 CASSSQRGHTDTQYF
16 TRBV5-1 CASTITPASGGEPQYF
14 TRBV2 CASSATGLIYEQYF
13 TRBV29-1 CSVEDWGENPQYF